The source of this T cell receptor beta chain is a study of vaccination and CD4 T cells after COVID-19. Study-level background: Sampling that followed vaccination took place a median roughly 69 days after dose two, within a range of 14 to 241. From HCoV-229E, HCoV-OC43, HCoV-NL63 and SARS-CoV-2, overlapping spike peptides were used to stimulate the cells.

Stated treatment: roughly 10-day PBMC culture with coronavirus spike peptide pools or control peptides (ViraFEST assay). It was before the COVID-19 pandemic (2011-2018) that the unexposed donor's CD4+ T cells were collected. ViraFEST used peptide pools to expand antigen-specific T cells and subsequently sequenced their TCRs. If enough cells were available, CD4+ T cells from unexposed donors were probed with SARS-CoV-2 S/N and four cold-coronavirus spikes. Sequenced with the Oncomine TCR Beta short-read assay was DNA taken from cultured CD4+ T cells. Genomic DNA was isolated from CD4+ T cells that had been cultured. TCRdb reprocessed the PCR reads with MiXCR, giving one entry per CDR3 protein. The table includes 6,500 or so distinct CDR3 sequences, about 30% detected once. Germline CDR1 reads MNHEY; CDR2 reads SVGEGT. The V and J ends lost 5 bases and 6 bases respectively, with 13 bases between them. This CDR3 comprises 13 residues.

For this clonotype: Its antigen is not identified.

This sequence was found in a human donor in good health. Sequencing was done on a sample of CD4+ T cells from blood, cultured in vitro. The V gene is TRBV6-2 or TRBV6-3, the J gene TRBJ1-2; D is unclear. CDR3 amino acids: CASSLLGRDGYTF. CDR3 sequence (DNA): TGTGCCAGCAGTCTTCTTGGTAGGGATGGCTACACCTTC.